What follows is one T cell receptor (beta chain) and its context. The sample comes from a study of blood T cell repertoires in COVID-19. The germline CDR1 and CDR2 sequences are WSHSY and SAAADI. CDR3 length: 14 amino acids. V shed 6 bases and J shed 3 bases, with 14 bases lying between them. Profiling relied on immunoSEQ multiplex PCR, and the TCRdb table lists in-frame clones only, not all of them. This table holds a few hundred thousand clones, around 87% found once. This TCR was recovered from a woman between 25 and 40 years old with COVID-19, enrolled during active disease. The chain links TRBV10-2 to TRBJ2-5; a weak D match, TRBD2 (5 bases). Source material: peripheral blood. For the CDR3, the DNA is TGCGCCAGCAGCGGACGGGGTTTTGAAGAGACCCAGTACTTC. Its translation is CASSGRGFEETQYF.